The clone carrying this TCR beta chain was observed once. Its matching antigen is unknown. The CDR3 runs 13 residues. V was clipped by 5 bases and J by 9 bases, with 14 bases between them. Germline loops: CDR1 DFQATT, CDR2 SNEGSKA (reference sequence). Both iRepertoire HTBI primers and Arm-PCR of CDR3 regions were used to build the TCR beta libraries. One entry per CDR3 protein results from TCRdb running MiXCR on the multiplex PCR reads. This table holds over 300,000 distinct CDR3 sequences, about a sixth found once. This entry is derived from a study of regulatory T cells in long-lasting Graves disease. Study findings and constraints: A greater number of public clonotypes (over 2,500) was shared by persistent patients than by new patients (roughly 880).

Time point described: newly diagnosed GD, antithyroid drugs for less than 3 months. Construction of the TCR library relied on RNA isolated from PBMCs. In each case, Graves' disease was diagnosed per American Thyroid Association guidelines. The chain couples TRBV20-1 to TRBJ1-6, with D possibly being TRBD1 (6 bases). Sequences were derived from peripheral blood mononuclear cells (PBMCs), sampled at new diagnosis, from a patient treated with antithyroid drugs. The source is a female donor with Graves disease. CDR3 sequence reads: CSAAQGKSSPLHF. In DNA, the CDR3 is TGCAGTGCTGCTCAGGGGAAGAGTTCACCCCTCCACTTT.